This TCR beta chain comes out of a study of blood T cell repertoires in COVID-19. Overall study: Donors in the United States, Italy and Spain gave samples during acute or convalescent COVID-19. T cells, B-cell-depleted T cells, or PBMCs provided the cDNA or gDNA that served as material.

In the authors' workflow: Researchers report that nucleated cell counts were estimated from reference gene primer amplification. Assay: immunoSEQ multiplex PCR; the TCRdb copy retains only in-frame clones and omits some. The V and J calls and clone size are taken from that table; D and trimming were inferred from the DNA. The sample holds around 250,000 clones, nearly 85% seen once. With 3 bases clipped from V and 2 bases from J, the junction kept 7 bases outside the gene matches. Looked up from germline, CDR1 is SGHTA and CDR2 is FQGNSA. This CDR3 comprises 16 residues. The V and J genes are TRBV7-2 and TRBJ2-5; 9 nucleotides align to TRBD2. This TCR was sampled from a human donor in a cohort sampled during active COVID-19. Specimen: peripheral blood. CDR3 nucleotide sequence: TGTGCCAGCAGCTTTCCGGGACTAGCCGATCAAGAGACCCAGTACTTC. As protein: CASSFPGLADQETQYF.